This TCR beta chain is drawn from a study of T cells in placental villitis. Notes on the research overall: The study compared placental TCR-beta repertoires across villitis of unknown etiology, gestational-age-matched unaffected controls, and infectious villitis to test an allograft-versus-infection hypothesis. General findings and caveats noted by the study authors: Bulk tissue sequencing could not distinguish helper, regulatory or cytotoxic T cells, nor maternal versus fetal T cells, and excluded gamma-delta receptors. In villitis of unknown etiology, the expanded clones were mostly private to each individual placenta, which suggests that there was no single initiating antigen. Clonality was higher in villitis of unknown etiology placentae than in controls (median around 0.057 versus 0.006, p=0.0025), a result indicating clonal expansion. Small amounts of decidua were contained in the paraffin blocks, so some of the captured T cells, especially in controls, may have been decidual rather than villous infiltrates. CMV-specific clone frequencies were lower in villitis of unknown etiology than in infectious CMV cases (approximately 0.001 vs 0.011), and villitis of unknown etiology did not differ from controls on this measure.

Trimming costs V 5 bases and J 1 base, and their ends lie 2 bases apart. The germline V gene (reference sequence) provides CDR1 MNHEY and CDR2 SMNVEV. From its cysteine to its phenylalanine, the CDR3 spans 12 amino acids. Only the CDR3 portion is preserved as DNA: 36 bases, with reading frame beginning at the first base. On this clone: There is no known antigen for this receptor. No base-level quality is on record; no much larger clone is a single base apart.

Amplification of TCR-beta CDR3 regions from genomic DNA was performed with the immunoSEQ v4 bias-controlled multiplex PCR assay, which was run blinded to group allocation. To estimate the quantities of nucleated cells and T cells in each sample, reference gene primers were included together with the TCR-beta primers. Sequencing of the libraries was performed on an Illumina MiSeq with a 100-cycle paired-end protocol. The paper's processing steps were these. Diversity and richness were calculated in immunoSEQ Analyzer software; richness by iChao1, clonality based on Pielou evenness and Shannon diversity (0-1, higher means less diverse). Using confidence 3 and substitution 2, CDR3 amino acid sequences together with their V/J genes were queried against VDJdb for CMV, EBV and influenza A specificities. The Morisita-Horn index was used to measure TCR-beta amino acid clonotype overlap among the villitis of unknown etiology, infectious villitis and control repertoires. What TCRdb holds here is the immuneACCESS table cut down to in-frame rearrangements. Part of the clones is not present; checked against another copy, under half of the missing clones reflect an unresolved V gene, and the others are unexplained. That table furnishes V, J and clone size, whereas the DNA furnished D and trimming. This sample holds roughly 2,000 clones; more than 70% were observed only once. 10% to 11% of the sample is held by the ten biggest clonotypes.

Using the Amsterdam Criteria, researchers selected roughly 9 placentae that carried a pathological diagnosis of high-grade villitis of unknown etiology. Compared with the control and infectious villitis groups, mothers with villitis of unknown etiology had significantly greater gravidity and parity and more prior miscarriages. Placentae were collected after delivery and underwent gross and histological evaluation before archival tissue selection. Five 10-micron scrolls were cut from each FFPE block, and DNA was isolated using the AllPrep DNA/RNA FFPE Tissue kit. NanoDrop was used to check DNA concentration and purity, and a Bioanalyzer was used to assess RNA quality.

The chain couples TRBV27 to TRBJ2-2; a confident D gene designation cannot be given. Specimen: placental tissue containing maternal and fetal cells. The sequence was obtained from a human patient with villitis of unknown etiology; the placental T cells may come from both mother and fetus. The CDR3 loop reads CASSMNTGELFF. The nucleotides read TGTGCCAGCAGTATGAACACCGGGGAGCTGTTTTTT.